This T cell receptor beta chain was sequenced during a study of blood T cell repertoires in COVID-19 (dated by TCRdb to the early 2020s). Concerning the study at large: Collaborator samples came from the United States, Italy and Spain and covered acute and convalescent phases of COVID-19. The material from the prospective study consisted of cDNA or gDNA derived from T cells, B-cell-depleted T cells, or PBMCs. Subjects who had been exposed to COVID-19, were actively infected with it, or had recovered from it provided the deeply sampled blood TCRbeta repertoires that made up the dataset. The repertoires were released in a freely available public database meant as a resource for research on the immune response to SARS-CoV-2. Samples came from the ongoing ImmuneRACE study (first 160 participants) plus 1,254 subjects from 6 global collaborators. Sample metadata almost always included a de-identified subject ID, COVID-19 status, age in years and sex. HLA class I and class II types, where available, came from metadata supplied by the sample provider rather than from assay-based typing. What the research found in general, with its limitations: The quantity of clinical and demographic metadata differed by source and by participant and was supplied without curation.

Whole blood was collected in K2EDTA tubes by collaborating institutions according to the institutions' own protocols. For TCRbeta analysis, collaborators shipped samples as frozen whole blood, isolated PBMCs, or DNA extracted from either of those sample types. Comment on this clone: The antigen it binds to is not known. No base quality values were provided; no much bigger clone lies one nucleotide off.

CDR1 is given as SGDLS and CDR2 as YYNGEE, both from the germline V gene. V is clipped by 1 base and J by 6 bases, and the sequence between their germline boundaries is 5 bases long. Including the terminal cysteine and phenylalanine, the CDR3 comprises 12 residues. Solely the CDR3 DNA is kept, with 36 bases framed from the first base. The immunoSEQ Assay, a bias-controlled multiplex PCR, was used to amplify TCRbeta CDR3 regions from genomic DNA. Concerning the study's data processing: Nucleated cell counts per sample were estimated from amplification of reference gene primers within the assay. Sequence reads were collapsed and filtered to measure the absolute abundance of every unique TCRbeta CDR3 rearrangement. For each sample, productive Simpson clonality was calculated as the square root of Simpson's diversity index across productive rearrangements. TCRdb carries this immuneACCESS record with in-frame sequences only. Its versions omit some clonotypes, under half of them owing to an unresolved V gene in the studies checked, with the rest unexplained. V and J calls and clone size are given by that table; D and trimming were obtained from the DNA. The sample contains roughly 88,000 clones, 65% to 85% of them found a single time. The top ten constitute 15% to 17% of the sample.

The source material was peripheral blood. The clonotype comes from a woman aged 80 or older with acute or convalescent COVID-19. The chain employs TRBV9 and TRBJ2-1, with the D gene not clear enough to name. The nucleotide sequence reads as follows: TGTGCCAGCAGCGTAACGGGCAATGAGCAGTTCTTC. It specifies CASSVTGNEQFF. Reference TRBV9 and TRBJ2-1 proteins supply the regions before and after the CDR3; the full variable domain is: DSGVTQTPKHLITATGQRVTLRCSPRSGDLSVYWYQQSLDQGLQFLIQYYNGEERAKGNILERFSAQQFPDLHSELNLSSLELGDSALYFCASSVTGNEQFFGPGTRLTVL.